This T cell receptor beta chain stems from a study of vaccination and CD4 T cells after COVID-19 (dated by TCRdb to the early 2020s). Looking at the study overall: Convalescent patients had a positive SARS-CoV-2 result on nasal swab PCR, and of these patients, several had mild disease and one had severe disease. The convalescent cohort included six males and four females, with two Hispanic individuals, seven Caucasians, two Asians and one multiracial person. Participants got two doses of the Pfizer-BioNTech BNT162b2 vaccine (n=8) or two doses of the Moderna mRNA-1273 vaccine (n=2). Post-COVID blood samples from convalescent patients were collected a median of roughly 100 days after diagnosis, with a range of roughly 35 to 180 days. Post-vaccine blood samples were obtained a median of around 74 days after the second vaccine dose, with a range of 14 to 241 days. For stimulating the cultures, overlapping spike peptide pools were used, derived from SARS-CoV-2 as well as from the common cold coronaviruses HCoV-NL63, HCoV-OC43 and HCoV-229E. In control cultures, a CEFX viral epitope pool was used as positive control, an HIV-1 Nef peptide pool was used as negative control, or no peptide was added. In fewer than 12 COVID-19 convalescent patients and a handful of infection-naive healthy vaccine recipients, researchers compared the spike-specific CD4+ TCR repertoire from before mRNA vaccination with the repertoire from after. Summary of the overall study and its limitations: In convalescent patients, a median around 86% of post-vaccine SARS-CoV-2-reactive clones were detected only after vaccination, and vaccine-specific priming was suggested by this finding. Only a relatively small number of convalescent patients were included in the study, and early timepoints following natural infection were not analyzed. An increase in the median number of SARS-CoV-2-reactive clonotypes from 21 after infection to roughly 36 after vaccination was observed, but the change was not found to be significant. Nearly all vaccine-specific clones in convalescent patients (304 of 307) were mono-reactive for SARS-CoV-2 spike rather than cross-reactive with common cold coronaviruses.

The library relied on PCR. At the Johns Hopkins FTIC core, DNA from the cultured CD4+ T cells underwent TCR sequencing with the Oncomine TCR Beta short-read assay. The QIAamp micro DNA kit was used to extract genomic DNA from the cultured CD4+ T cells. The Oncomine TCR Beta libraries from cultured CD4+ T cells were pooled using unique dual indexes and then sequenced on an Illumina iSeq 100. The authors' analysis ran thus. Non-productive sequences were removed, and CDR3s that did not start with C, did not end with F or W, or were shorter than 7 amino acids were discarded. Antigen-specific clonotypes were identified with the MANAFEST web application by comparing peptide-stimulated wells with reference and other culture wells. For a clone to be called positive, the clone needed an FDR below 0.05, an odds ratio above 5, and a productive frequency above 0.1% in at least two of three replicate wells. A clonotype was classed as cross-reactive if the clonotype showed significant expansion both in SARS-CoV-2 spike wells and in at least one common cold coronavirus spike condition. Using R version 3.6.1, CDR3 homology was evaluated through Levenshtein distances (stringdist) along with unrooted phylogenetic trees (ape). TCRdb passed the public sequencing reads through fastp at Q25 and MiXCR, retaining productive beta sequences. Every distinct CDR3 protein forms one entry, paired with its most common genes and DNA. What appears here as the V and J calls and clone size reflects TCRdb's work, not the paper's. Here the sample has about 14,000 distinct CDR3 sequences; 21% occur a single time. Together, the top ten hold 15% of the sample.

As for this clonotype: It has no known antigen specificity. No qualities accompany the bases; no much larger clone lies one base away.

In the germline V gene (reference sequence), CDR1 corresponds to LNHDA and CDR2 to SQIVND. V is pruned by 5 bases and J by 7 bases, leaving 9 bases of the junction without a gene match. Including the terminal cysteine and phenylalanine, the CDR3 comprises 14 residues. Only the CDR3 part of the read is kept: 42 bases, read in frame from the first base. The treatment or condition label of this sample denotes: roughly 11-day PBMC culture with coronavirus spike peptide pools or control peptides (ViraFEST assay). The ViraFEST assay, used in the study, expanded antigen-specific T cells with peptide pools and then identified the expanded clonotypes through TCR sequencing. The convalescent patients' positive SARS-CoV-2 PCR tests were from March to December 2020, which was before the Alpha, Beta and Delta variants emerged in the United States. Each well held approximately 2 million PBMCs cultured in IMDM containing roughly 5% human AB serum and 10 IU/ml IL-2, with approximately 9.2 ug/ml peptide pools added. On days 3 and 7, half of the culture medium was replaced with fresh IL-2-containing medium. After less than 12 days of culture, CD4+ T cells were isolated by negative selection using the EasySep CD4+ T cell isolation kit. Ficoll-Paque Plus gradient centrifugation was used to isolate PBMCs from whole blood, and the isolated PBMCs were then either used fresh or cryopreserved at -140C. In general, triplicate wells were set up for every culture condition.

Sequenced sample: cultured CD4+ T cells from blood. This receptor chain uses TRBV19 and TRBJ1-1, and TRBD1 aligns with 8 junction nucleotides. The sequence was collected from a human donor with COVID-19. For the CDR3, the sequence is CASSPADRALEAFF. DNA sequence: TGTGCCAGTAGTCCCGCGGACAGGGCCCTTGAAGCTTTCTTT.